This TCR beta chain was profiled in a study of blood T cell repertoires in COVID-19. Turning to the study itself: Acute and convalescent COVID-19 samples came from the United States, Italy and Spain. PBMCs, B-cell-depleted T cells, or T cells were the source of the cDNA or gDNA that made up the material.

This clone was picked up a small number of times. V was cut by 2 bases and J by 3 bases, with 11 bases left in between. This CDR3 comprises 14 residues. Germline V gene sequence: CDR1 LGHDT, CDR2 YNNKEL (reference sequence). In the study's own analysis: Using reference gene primer amplification, nucleated cell counts were estimated. Assay used: immunoSEQ multiplex PCR; TCRdb lists only in-frame clones, some missing. V and J calls and clone size are as listed in that table; D and trimming were resolved from the DNA. The sample lists tens of thousands of clones; about four fifths were seen once. This rearrangement joins TRBV3-1 (or the pseudogene TRBV3-2) to TRBJ2-7; tentative D call: TRBD2 (5 bases). The sequencing sample was made of peripheral blood. This TCR was recovered from a man between 60 and 75 years old in a cohort sampled during active COVID-19. The CDR3 is CASSQFVGNYEQYF. CDR3 DNA: TGTGCCAGCAGCCAATTCGTCGGGAACTACGAGCAGTACTTC.